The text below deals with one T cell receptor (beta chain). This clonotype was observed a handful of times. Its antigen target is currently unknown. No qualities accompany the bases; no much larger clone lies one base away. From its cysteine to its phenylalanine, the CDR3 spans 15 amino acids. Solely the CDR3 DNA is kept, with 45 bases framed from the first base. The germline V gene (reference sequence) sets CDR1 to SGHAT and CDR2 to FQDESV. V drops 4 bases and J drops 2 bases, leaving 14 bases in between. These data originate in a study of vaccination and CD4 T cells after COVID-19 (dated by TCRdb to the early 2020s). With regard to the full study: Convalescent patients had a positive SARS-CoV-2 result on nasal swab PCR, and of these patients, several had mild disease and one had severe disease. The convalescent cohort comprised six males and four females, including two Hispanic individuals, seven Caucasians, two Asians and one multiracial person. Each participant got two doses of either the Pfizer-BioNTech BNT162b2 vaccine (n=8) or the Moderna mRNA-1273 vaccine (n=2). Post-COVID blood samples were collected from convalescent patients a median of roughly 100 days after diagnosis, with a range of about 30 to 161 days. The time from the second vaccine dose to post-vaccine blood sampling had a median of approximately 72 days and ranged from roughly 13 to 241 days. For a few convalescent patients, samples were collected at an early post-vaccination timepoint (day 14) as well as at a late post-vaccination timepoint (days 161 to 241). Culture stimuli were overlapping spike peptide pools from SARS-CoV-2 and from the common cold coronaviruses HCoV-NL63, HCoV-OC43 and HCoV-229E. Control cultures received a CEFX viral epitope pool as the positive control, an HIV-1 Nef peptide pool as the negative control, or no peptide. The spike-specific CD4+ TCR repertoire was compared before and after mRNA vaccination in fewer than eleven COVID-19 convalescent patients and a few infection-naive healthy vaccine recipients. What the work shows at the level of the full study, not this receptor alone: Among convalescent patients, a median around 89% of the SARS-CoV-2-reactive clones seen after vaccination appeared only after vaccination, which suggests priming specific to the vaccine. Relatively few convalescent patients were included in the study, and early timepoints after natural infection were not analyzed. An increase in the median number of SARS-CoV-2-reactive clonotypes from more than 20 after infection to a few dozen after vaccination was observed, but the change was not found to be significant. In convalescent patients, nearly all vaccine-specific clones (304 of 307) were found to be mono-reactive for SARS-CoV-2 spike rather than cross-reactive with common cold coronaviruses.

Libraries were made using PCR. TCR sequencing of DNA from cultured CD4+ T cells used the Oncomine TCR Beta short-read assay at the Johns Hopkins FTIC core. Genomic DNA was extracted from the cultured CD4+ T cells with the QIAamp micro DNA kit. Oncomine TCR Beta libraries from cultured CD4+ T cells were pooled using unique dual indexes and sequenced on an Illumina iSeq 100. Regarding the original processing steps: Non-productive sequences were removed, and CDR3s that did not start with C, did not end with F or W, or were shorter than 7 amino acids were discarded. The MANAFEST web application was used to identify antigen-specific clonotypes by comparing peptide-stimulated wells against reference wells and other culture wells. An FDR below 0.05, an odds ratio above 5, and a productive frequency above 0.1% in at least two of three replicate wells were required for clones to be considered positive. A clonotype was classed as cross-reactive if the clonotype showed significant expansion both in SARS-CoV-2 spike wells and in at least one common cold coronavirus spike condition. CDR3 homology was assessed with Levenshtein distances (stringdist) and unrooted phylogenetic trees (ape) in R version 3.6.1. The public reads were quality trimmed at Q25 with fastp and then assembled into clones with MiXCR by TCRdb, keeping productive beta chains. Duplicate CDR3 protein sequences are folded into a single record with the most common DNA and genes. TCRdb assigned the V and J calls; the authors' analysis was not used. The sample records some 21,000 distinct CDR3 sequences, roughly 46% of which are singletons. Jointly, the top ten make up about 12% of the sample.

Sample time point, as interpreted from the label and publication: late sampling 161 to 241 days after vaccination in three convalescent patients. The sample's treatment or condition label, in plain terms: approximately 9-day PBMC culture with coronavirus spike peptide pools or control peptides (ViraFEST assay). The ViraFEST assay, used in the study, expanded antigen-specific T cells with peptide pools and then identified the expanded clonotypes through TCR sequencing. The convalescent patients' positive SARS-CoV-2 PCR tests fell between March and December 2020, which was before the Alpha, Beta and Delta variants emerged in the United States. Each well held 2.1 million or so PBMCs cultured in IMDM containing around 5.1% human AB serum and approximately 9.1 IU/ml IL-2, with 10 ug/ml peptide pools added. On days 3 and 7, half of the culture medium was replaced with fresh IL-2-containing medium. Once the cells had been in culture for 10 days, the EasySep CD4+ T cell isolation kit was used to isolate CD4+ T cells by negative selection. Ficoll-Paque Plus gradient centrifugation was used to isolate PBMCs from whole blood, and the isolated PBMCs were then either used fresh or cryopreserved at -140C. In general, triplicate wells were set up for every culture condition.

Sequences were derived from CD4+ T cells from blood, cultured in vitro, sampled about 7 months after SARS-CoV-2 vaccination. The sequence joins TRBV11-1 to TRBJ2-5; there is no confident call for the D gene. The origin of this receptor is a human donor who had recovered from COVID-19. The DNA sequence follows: TGTGCCAGCAGCTCCATCGGAATACTGCAAGAGACCCAGTACTTC. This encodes CASSSIGILQETQYF.